These T cell receptor beta chains were read from a single sample in a study of human versus mouse CDR3 diversity and MHC coevolution. Some clones are missing from TCRdb's copy, which holds only in-frame ones; the method was immunoSEQ multiplex PCR. Among fewer than 80,000 clones listed, about 90% were seen once. The sample comprised naive CD4+ T cells from blood. Receptor source: a person aged 25 to 69 in good health. CDR3s include the opening cysteine and the closing phenylalanine or tryptophan. The order of the fields is J gene, V gene, CDR3 protein.

J gene: TRBJ2-1; V gene: TRBV19; CDR3 protein: CASSIGGGNEQFF
J gene: TRBJ2-5; V gene: TRBV2; CDR3 protein: CANRDSQETQYF
J gene: TRBJ1-1; V gene: TRBV19; CDR3 protein: CASSTITEAFF
J gene: TRBJ1-1; V gene: TRBV7-9; CDR3 protein: CASRQGFDTEAFF
J gene: TRBJ1-5; V gene: TRBV2; CDR3 protein: CASSEQSASSNQPQHF
J gene: TRBJ1-1; V gene: TRBV19; CDR3 protein: CASRPARVNTEAFF
J gene: TRBJ2-2; V gene: TRBV29-1; CDR3 protein: CSVDMSNTGELFF
J gene: TRBJ1-5; V gene: TRBV6-1; CDR3 protein: CATKSGTGVNQPQHF
J gene: TRBJ2-7; V gene: TRBV7-9; CDR3 protein: CASSLVWAGGHEQYF
J gene: TRBJ2-1; V gene: TRBV14; CDR3 protein: CASSLGLAGVKNEQFF
J gene: TRBJ2-4; V gene: TRBV7-9; CDR3 protein: CASSEKAGAGKNIQYF
J gene: TRBJ1-1; V gene: TRBV5-1; CDR3 protein: CASSGTTGRNTEAFF
J gene: TRBJ2-2; V gene: TRBV23-1; CDR3 protein: CATTTEPGELFF
J gene: TRBJ2-1; V gene: TRBV9; CDR3 protein: CASSVNSNEQFF
J gene: TRBJ1-6; V gene: TRBV30; CDR3 protein: CAWTTGANSPLHF
J gene: TRBJ2-5; V gene: TRBV11-2; CDR3 protein: CASSSVKGRREETQYF
J gene: TRBJ2-3; V gene: TRBV5-1; CDR3 protein: CAPVVTGVTDTQYF
J gene: TRBJ2-7; V gene: TRBV5-8; CDR3 protein: CASSLTGSYEQYF
J gene: TRBJ2-7; V gene: TRBV18; CDR3 protein: CASSPGTGGSYEQYF
J gene: TRBJ1-3; V gene: TRBV5-4; CDR3 protein: CASAAGDSGNTIYF
J gene: TRBJ1-1; V gene: TRBV18; CDR3 protein: CASSSGRVTEAFF
J gene: TRBJ1-2; V gene: TRBV5-6; CDR3 protein: CASSFKQGNYGYTF
J gene: TRBJ1-5; V gene: TRBV27; CDR3 protein: CASSRRVGDPRGPQHF